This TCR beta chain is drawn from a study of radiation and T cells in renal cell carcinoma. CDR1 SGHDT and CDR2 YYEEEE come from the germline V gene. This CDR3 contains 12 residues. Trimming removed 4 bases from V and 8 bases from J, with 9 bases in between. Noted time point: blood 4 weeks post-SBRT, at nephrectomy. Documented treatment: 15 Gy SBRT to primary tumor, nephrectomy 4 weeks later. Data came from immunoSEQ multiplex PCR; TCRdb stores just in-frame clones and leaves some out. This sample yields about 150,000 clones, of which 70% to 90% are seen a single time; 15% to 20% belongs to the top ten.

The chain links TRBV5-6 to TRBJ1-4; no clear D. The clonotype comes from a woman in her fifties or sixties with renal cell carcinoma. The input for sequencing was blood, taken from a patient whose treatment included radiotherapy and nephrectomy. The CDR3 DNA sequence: TGTGCCAGCAGCGGGGTTAAAGAAAAACTGTTTTTT. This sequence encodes CASSGVKEKLFF.